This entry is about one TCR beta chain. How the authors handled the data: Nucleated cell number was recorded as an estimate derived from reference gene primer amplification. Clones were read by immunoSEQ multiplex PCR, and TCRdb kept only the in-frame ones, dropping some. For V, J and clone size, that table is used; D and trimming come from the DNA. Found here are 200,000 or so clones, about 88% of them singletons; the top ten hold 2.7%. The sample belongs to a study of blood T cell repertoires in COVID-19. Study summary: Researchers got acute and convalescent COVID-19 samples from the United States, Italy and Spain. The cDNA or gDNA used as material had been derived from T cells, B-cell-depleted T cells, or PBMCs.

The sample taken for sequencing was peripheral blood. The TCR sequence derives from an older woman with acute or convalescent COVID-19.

CDR3 bases: TGTGCCACCAGTGATGCTACAGGATCCGGAAACACCATATATTTT. This codes for CATSDATGSGNTIYF. The J gene is TRBJ1-3, the V gene TRBV24-1, with a tentative D call TRBD1 (5 bases). CDR1 KGHDR and CDR2 SFDVKD come from the germline V gene. The CDR3 runs to 15 residues. Trimming left V 3 bases short and J 4 bases short, with 12 bases between.